These 27 T cell receptor beta chains were all obtained from the same sample, sequenced in a study of monozygotic twins with inflammatory bowel disease (dated by TCRdb to about 2019). Library preparation employed 5' RACE. The data were produced on an Illumina HiSeq 2500. After reprocessing by TCRdb, each CDR3 protein sequence is one entry, and no DNA is given. Per the sample table, the count is over 350,000 distinct CDR3 sequences. The ten largest clonotypes hold 2% to 3% of the sample. The source material was blood. The receptors here all came from a human donor with ulcerative colitis or Crohn's disease, or a healthy co-twin of an affected twin (not recorded which).

The gene calls are TRBV3-1 and TRBJ2-1; the TRBD2 assignment by TCRdb is unverifiable without DNA. The CDR3 loop spans 18 amino acids. In germline, CDR1 is LGHDT, CDR2 YNNKEL (reference sequence). Here the CDR3 reads CASSHVLAGGSFYNEQFF.

The chain links TRBV12-3 or TRBV12-4 to TRBJ2-7. The CDR3 length is 15 residues. The CDR3: CASSLHSGSSYEQYF.

V gene TRBV5-1 combines with J gene TRBJ2-5; TCRdb designates TRBD1, a call that cannot be tested without DNA. Germline-derived CDR1 and CDR2 are SGHRS and YFSETQ. The CDR3 is 14 amino acids. CDR3 region: CASSPRAGEETQYF.

The chain is built from TRBV5-5 and TRBJ1-4. Germline V gives CDR1 SGHKS, CDR2 YYEKEE (reference sequence). This CDR3 is 14 amino acids long. This CDR3 reads CASSLRQSNEKLFF.

The gene calls are TRBV5-6 and TRBJ1-6; lacking DNA, the TRBD1 call made by TCRdb goes unchecked. CDR1 and CDR2 (germline): SGHDT, YYEEEE. The CDR3 is made up of 16 amino acids. CDR3 in amino acids: CASSIQGTTYNSPLHF.

This chain links TRBV5-1 with TRBJ2-5; TCRdb lists TRBD1, though no DNA is available to test this call. The CDR3 runs to 15 residues. Germline CDR1 reads SGHRS; CDR2 reads YFSETQ. The CDR3 spells CASSDRDISQETQYF. Full variable domain (rest looked up from reference TRBV5-1 and TRBJ2-5): KAGVTQTPRYLIKTRGQQVTLSCSPISGHRSVSWYQQTPGQGLQFLFEYFSETQRNKGNFPGRFSGRQFSNSRSEMNVSTLELGDSALYLCASSDRDISQETQYFGPGTRLLVL.

The V and J genes are TRBV9 and TRBJ2-5; TCRdb selects TRBD2, and the lack of DNA leaves this call unchecked. CDR3 length: 16 residues. Germline V gene sequence: CDR1 SGDLS, CDR2 YYNGEE. The CDR3 sequence: CASSVGPSGRGETQYF.

The CDR3 spells CASSDGQGSTDTQYF. The J gene is TRBJ2-3, the V gene TRBV4-3; the D gene TCRdb calls, TRBD1, cannot be checked with no DNA. CDR1 and CDR2 from the germline V gene are LGHNA and YSLEER. This CDR3 is built from 15 residues.

CDR3 in amino acids: CASSQVPGVRGGAYNEQFF. The rearrangement joins TRBV4-1 to TRBJ2-1; the TCRdb call, TRBD1, lacks DNA for checking. CDR1 and CDR2 (germline): MGHRA, YSYEKL. The CDR3 is 19 amino acids.

The V gene is TRBV12-3 or TRBV12-4, the J gene TRBJ1-5. CDR3 length equals 12 residues. CDR3 residues: CASSLVDGSQHF.

The V gene is TRBV7-2, the J gene TRBJ2-3; TCRdb proposes TRBD1, but this gene call is untestable without DNA. Germline V lookup: CDR1 SGHTA, CDR2 FQGNSA. This CDR3 comprises 17 residues. CDR3 residues: CASSSRVGTGGANTQYF.

The chain couples TRBV6-1 to TRBJ2-1; TCRdb reports TRBD1, a call that lacks DNA to check it against. CDR3 length: 15 residues. Germline V gives CDR1 MNHNS, CDR2 SASEGT. This chain's CDR3 is CASRSGTGPTNEQFF.

This rearrangement joins TRBV4-3 to TRBJ2-1; TCRdb picks TRBD1, but there is no DNA to check that call. This CDR3 has 18 amino acids. Germline V gene data show CDR1 as LGHNA and CDR2 as YSLEER. The CDR3 sequence is CASSQQAARTLEYNEQFF.

The gene calls are TRBV20-1 and TRBJ1-4; TCRdb's assignment of TRBD1 cannot be checked, as there is no DNA. CDR1 is DFQATT, CDR2 SNEGSKA, per germline (reference sequence). There are 12 residues in the CDR3. CDR3: CSLNPANEKLFF.

The CDR3: CASSQDRTSNTEAFF. V gene TRBV4-3 combines with J gene TRBJ1-1. The CDR3 consists of 15 residues. In germline, CDR1 is LGHNA, CDR2 YSLEER.

CDR3 in amino acids: CASSQDEQRVTGELFF. This chain joins TRBV4-1 and TRBJ2-2; the D gene TCRdb calls, TRBD2, cannot be checked with no DNA. The germline V gene encodes CDR1 MGHRA and CDR2 YSYEKL. CDR3 length: 16 amino acids.

This chain uses TRBV11-2 with TRBJ2-1; TCRdb gives TRBD1 as the D gene, but with no DNA this cannot be confirmed. CDR3 length: 19 amino acids. Looked up from germline, CDR1 is SGHAT and CDR2 is FQNNGV. The CDR3 is CASSLRGVGRGRPYNEQFF.

This sequence joins TRBV19 and TRBJ2-1; no DNA is available, so the TRBD2 call from TCRdb remains unchecked. Germline V CDR1 and CDR2: LNHDA, SQIVND (reference sequence). The CDR3 covers 16 residues. CDR3 sequence reads: CASSIVGGPEYNEQFF.

CDR3 residues: CASRRNSGGRETQYF. The rearrangement links TRBV7-2 to TRBJ2-5; TCRdb calls TRBD2, which cannot be checked without DNA. Germline V gene lookup returns CDR1 SGHTA and CDR2 FQGNSA. The CDR3 is 15 amino acids.

V usage is TRBV6-2 or TRBV6-3 and J usage is TRBJ2-2; TCRdb calls TRBD1, which cannot be checked without DNA. Per germline, CDR1 MNHEY and CDR2 SVGEGT. This CDR3 is built from 15 residues. The CDR3 sequence: CASTAQRQKTGELFF.

This rearrangement joins TRBV7-2 to TRBJ2-2; the TCRdb call, TRBD2, lacks DNA for checking. Germline V gene lookup returns CDR1 SGHTA and CDR2 FQGNSA. This CDR3 has 18 amino acids. This CDR3 reads CASSLGRLAGGDTGELFF.

The chain links TRBV7-2 to TRBJ2-7. CDR3 size: 13 residues. Germline V lookup: CDR1 SGHTA, CDR2 FQGNSA. CDR3 protein: CASSLGSIYEQYF.

The chain couples TRBV6-5 to TRBJ2-1; TCRdb's D gene call, TRBD2, goes unchecked for lack of DNA. The germline V gene has CDR1 MNHEY and CDR2 SVGAGI. The CDR3 is 16 amino acids. This chain's CDR3 is CASSYSTSGGRGEQFF.

The chain couples TRBV19 to TRBJ2-4; lacking DNA, the TRBD1 call made by TCRdb goes unchecked. Germline V lookup: CDR1 LNHDA, CDR2 SQIVND (reference sequence). The CDR3 extends over 17 amino acids. The CDR3 loop is CASNRGTTILAKNIQYF.

The rearrangement links TRBV6-6 to TRBJ2-1. Germline V CDR1 and CDR2: MNHNY, SVGAGI (reference sequence). This CDR3 is built from 11 residues. This CDR3 is CASRKGNEQFF.

V gene TRBV5-1 combines with J gene TRBJ2-2; TCRdb's D call, TRBD1, is unchecked because there is no DNA. The CDR3 consists of 16 residues. Germline-derived CDR1 and CDR2 are SGHRS and YFSETQ. The CDR3 sequence: CASSLGQGAFTGELFF.

The chain links TRBV10-3 to TRBJ2-3. The CDR3 loop spans 13 amino acids. Germline V gene sequence: CDR1 ENHRY, CDR2 SYGVKD. CDR3 loop: CAASSAFTDTQYF.